One sample yielded the 8 T cell receptor beta chains listed below, sequenced in a study of blood T cell repertoires in COVID-19. Only in-frame clones appear in the TCRdb table, and some are missing; sequencing was by immunoSEQ multiplex PCR. Of approximately 72,000 clones listed, approximately 86% are singletons. Sample: peripheral blood. These receptors all come from a woman aged 55-75 years with acute or convalescent COVID-19.

This chain's CDR3 is CASSYSRDRGSEQYF. CDR3 nucleotides: TGTGCCAGCAGTTACTCGAGGGACAGGGGTTCCGAGCAGTACTTC. The chain combines TRBV6-5 with TRBJ2-7, with TRBD1 matching 10 bases. This CDR3 is built from 15 residues. Germline lookup yields CDR1 MNHEY and CDR2 SVGAGI. Trimming removed 0 bases from V and 6 bases from J; junction bases left unmatched: 5.

The genes are TRBV5-1 and TRBJ1-1; the D gene is possibly TRBD1 (6 bases). CDR1 SGHRS and CDR2 YFSETQ come from the germline V gene. This CDR3 contains 14 residues. V lost 5 bases and J lost 0, with 11 bases in between. CDR3 loop: CASRGGGLNTEAFF. The CDR3 DNA follows: TGCGCCAGCAGGGGAGGGGGGCTGAACACTGAAGCTTTCTTT.

The chain is built from TRBV18 and TRBJ1-1; no clear D gene. The length of the CDR3 is 15 residues. V lost 0 bases to trimming and J lost 4 bases, with 12 bases between them. CDR1 and CDR2 (germline): KGHSH, LQKENI. This CDR3 is CASSPPWARGTEAFF. For the CDR3, the DNA is TGTGCCAGCTCACCACCCTGGGCGCGGGGCACTGAAGCTTTCTTT.

V usage is TRBV2 and J usage is TRBJ2-1, with D possibly matching TRBD2 (6 bases). V lost 3 bases to trimming and J lost 4 bases, with 13 bases between them. This CDR3 region has 15 residues. Germline V gene data show CDR1 as SNHLY and CDR2 as FYNNEI. CDR3 DNA: TGTGCCAGCAGTGATGTGGCGGGGCCATACAATGAGCAGTTCTTC. This encodes CASSDVAGPYNEQFF.

The chain uses TRBV27 and TRBJ2-2; TRBD1 agrees at 8 bases. Germline CDR1 reads MNHEY; CDR2 reads SMNVEV (reference sequence). V lost 2 bases, J lost 6 bases, and 11 bases stayed unmatched. The CDR3 sequence is 17 residues long. As DNA, the CDR3 is TGTGCCAGCAGTTTACCGAGGGGCAGGGGGCGCGCCGGGGAGCTGTTTTTT. Translation: CASSLPRGRGRAGELFF.

This chain joins TRBV7-6 and TRBJ1-1; possibly TRBD1 for D (6 bases). The CDR3 is 16 amino acids. V lost 5 bases and J lost 0, with 16 bases in between. CDR1 is SGHVS and CDR2 is FNYEAQ in the germline V gene. Written as DNA, the CDR3 is TGTGCCAGCAGCCGACTCTTACAGGGCATGAACACTGAAGCTTTCTTT. Translated: CASSRLLQGMNTEAFF.

The gene calls are TRBV6-4 and TRBJ2-7; D might be TRBD2 (5 bases). Per germline, CDR1 MRHNA and CDR2 SNTAGT. V lost 0 bases, J lost 2 bases, and 14 bases lay in between. The CDR3 contains 16 residues. DNA for the CDR3: TGTGCCAGCAGTGACTCGACCACTAGACTCCCCTACGAGCAGTACTTC. This codes for CASSDSTTRLPYEQYF.

The V call is TRBV12-3 or TRBV12-4, the J call TRBJ2-7, with D perhaps TRBD1 (6 bases). V gave up 6 bases and J gave up 4 bases, with 10 bases separating them. CDR3 length: 12 amino acids. This CDR3 reads CASRDDRYEQYF. The CDR3 nucleotides read TGTGCCAGCAGGGACGACAGGTACGAGCAGTACTTC.